The TCR beta chain under discussion was sequenced for a study of Graves' ophthalmopathy and Graves' hyperthyroidism. Overall study: The blood sample was drawn at first diagnosis and before any treatment. Regarding the study as a whole: In blood appeared most of the expanded thyroid clonotypes whose frequency exceeded 0.001.

Germline V gives CDR1 SGHTA, CDR2 FQGNSA. The CDR3 has 14 amino acids. V was pared by 0 bases and J by 1 base, with 3 bases between. The TCR beta CDR3 regions underwent amplification from RNA transcripts. In the first round, RT-PCR was carried out with HTBI primers, and a multiplex PCR formed the second round. In TCRdb, the multiplex PCR reads were re-called with MiXCR into one record per CDR3 protein. This table has 500,000 to 700,000 distinct CDR3 sequences, 20% to 25% appearing once. Hyperthyroidism was new, under 2 months, in patients aged 18 to 65. This clonotype was found many times. Its cognate antigen is unknown.

Sequencing input: peripheral blood. The receptor's source is a woman younger than 30 with stable Graves' hyperthyroidism. Some clones in this sample may be carry-over from other donors' samples. This chain joins TRBV7-2 and TRBJ2-2; no reliable D call. The CDR3 coding sequence is TGTGCCAGCAGCTTAGCGGTGAACACCGGGGAGCTGTTTTTT. Amino acids: CASSLAVNTGELFF.